In its sample, the clone carrying this TCR beta chain was seen a few times. This sample is drawn from a study of cytomegalovirus exposure and HLA in healthy donors. PCR used 60 Vbeta primers and 13 Jbeta primers. This table comes from immunoSEQ multiplex PCR, and its TCRdb copy is limited to in-frame clones, with some not included. Here the sample spans roughly 130,000 clones, 81% being singletons. CDR3 length: 15 amino acids. Germline CDR1 and CDR2: LNHDA and SQIVND (reference sequence). The ends lost 6 bases at V and 1 base at J; junction bases unmatched: 6. The sample comprised PBMCs. The genes are TRBV19 and TRBJ2-3; 8 bases are shared with TRBD2. The TCR was taken from a man aged 18 to 29 in good health and CMV-seronegative. The CDR3 nucleotides are TGTGCCAGTAGAGTAGGAGCGGGGGGCACAGATACGCAGTATTTT. Translating gives CASRVGAGGTDTQYF.